The T cell receptor (beta chain) under discussion was sequenced for a study of cytomegalovirus exposure and HLA in healthy donors (dated by TCRdb to 2015 to 2018). Regarding the study in general: An earlier analysis of several hundred of the donors reported more than 250 Gb of sequence data and around 120 million unique TCR beta sequences from about 179 million T cells. Roughly 310 gigabases of sequencing data and 70 million to 100 million unique TCR sequences were included in an early release covering about 600 HLA-typed donors. Of the 398 genotyped donors, approximately 80% were placed in the genetic ancestry cluster associated with self-reported Caucasian donors. The study was designed to test whether signatures of past pathogen exposure could be identified by cataloging public T cell receptors. The study used immunosequencing to profile the T cell repertoires of approximately 650 subjects and linked those repertoires to cytomegalovirus serostatus. In addition to the first cohort of approximately 670 subjects, a separate validation cohort of 100 to 150 different subjects was used. To predict cytomegalovirus infection status, the study brought together high-throughput TCR immunosequencing, statistical association of individual TCRs with disease status, and machine learning. In a later analysis, previously published TCR beta repertoires from more than 500 donors were re-analyzed and high-resolution HLA genotyping was added so that TCR occurrence patterns could be studied. Rather than using new phenotypic data, the later analysis identified candidate immune exposures from TCR beta sequences and from how often those sequences occurred across donors. An earlier analysis of some 600 of the donors applied high-throughput TCR beta sequencing to assess whether each TCR beta V gene segment acted as functional or pseudogenic. Donor age, sex, ethnicity and CMV serostatus were collected together with the repertoire data. A later genetic analysis took genome-wide SNP genotypes for about 55% of the 666 donors and used that subset as a discovery cohort. Every repertoire in the discovery cohort had been generated on one and the same sequencing platform. HLA typing covered class I and class II loci at four-digit resolution. Typing coverage varied by locus: about 620-640 donors for A, B, C, DRB1 and DQB1; about 520 for DQA1; about 590 for DPA1; under 490 for DPB1. About five DR-DQ haplotypes were handled as single units for association and clustering, since linkage in the cohort was strong. Among 398 genotyped donors of the cohort, an average of about 240,000 unique TCR beta nucleotide sequences were sequenced per donor, roughly 20% of them non-productive.

On this clone: Its antigen target is currently unknown. Per-base quality was not reported, and no clone a single base away is much larger than it.

The research as a whole found: A later analysis reported that several top co-occurrence clusters appeared linked to parvovirus B19, influenza, CMV and Epstein-Barr virus. In both the original and validation cohorts, the classifier was reported to diagnose cytomegalovirus status with high specificity and sensitivity. A later analysis associated approximately 17,000 TCR beta sequences with specific HLA alleles at a false discovery rate of 0.05. In vitro tests confirmed that a few of the cytomegalovirus-associated TCR beta chains recognize cytomegalovirus antigens. This cohort had only TCR beta chains sequenced, and the lack of alpha or paired-chain data limited which features could be detected. Linkage disequilibrium might explain the correlated functional status among segregating V segments, but an unknown experimental factor could not be ruled out. According to a later analysis, TCR association rates differed among HLA loci, with DRB1 alleles showing the most associated TCRs and HLA-C alleles showing the fewest. The sequencing pipeline was judged likely to have produced a cluster of highly shared sequence variants as a technical artifact. A later analysis found that HLA-associated TCR beta chains were more clonally expanded and had lower generation probabilities than equally common non-associated chains. A further reported finding was that TCR beta sequences accurately predicted the HLA-A and HLA-B alleles for most subjects in the first cohort. While some public TCRs were present in many individuals, most TCR sequences turned up only very rarely across donors. Because counts were too low, 15 to 20 rarely observed V segments, including chromosome 9 orphons, were left out of the earlier analysis of some 600 of the donors. Because HLA typing was missing for some donors at each locus, association tests included only the typed subset. The authors suggested that the approach could potentially be generalized to other disease states and immunological phenotypes. The 87-base-pair reads could not distinguish some IMGT-functional V segments, including TRBV6-2 and TRBV6-3, so those segments were excluded. Sequencing depth was assumed to be roughly uniform across donors in the presence/absence analyses, though that assumption may not hold. A total of 150 or so TCR beta chains were listed by the study as associated with cytomegalovirus. The only immune exposure information available for the cohort was CMV serostatus. V-gene and J-gene trimming of TCR beta chains was associated with a missense DCLRE1C variant in a later genetic analysis, and the association was replicated in an independent cohort. In an earlier analysis of about 550 of the donors, most TCR beta V segments were observed in productive rearrangements about 87% or about 30% of the time, broadly matching IMGT annotations. A later analysis found that most CMV-associated TCR beta chains appeared HLA-restricted, with HLA associations seemingly driven largely by CMV exposure. A later genetic analysis reported fewer N-insertions in productive TCRs among donors in an Asian-associated ancestry cluster than the approximately 700-donor mean. When HLA alleles, especially DR and DQ, strongly co-occurred, TCR associations were difficult to assign to individual alleles.

After removal of 0 bases from V and 5 bases from J, the junction retains 9 bases not matched to a gene. CDR1 and CDR2, per the germline V gene, are MGHRA and YSYEKL. Including the terminal cysteine and phenylalanine, the CDR3 comprises 16 residues. Only CDR3 DNA remains: 48 bases, in frame from the first base. The cohort was made up of approximately 670 healthy bone marrow donors. Cohort members were all nominally healthy when sampled, although unrecorded immune exposures were likely present. The donor was CMV seronegative and belonged to the group of more than 300 seronegative cohort members. Each donor provided a peripheral blood sample, and peripheral blood mononuclear cells were used for TCR beta sequencing. Genomic DNA extraction from the blood cell samples was performed with the Qiagen DNeasy Blood Extraction Kit. Library preparation employed the immunoSEQ multiplex PCR assay. A mixture of 60 forward primers for TCR Vbeta segments and 13 reverse primers for TCR Jbeta segments was used in the multiplex PCR. The CDR3 region of rearranged TCR beta genes was amplified from genomic DNA by a multiplex PCR assay. On the Illumina HiSeq System, the amplified TCR beta libraries were sequenced as 87-base-pair reads. As for the original processing: In a later analysis, tens of millions of unique TCR beta chains were counted across the approximately 670 repertoires, and roughly 9.9 million of these chains were shared by at least two donors. Raw reads were error-corrected and collapsed into unique sequences by a nearest-neighbor algorithm in which closely related sequences were merged to remove PCR and sequencing errors. Alignment of CDR3 sequences to IMGT reference sequences was used to assign V, D and J gene segments. Each retained sequence needed at least a six-nucleotide match to both a V gene segment and a J gene segment. A rearrangement was called productive if the CDR3 had no stop codons and remained in frame with V and J, and every other rearrangement was called non-productive. Following IMGT convention, CDR3 was defined as the stretch from the second conserved V-encoded cysteine to the conserved J-encoded phenylalanine. The earlier analysis of 587 of the donors excluded sequences that lacked an unambiguous match to a single V gene segment. An earlier analysis of 500 to 600 of the donors classified V segments as functional when productive rearrangements were above 56.7% and as segregating when the standard deviation between donors was above 5%. A statistical classification framework was built for diagnosing cytomegalovirus status from the catalog of TCR beta chain sequences. In a later analysis, TCR nucleotide sequences were compared against IMGT/GENE-DB human TR gene sequences so that V and J genes could be assigned. The TCRdist pipeline was used in a later analysis to assign CDR3 sequences and most-parsimonious VDJ recombination scenarios. A later analysis defined each TCR beta chain by its CDR3 amino acid sequence plus V-gene family, and excluded reads lacking a unique V-gene family. As a way to deal with suspected cross-contamination and a sequencing artifact, a later analysis dropped approximately 590 nucleotide sequences that were highly shared and had low generation probability. For each public chain, a later analysis derived a clonal expansion index from normalized ranks of inferred template counts within each repertoire. In a later analysis, generation probabilities were computed using a VDJ recombination model fitted to out-of-frame rearrangements, and the results were checked against IGoR. In a later analysis, hypergeometric tests were used to score TCR-TCR, TCR-HLA and TCR-CMV co-occurrence, with a repertoire-size bias correction applied to TCR pairs. To estimate false discovery rates, a later analysis permuted the HLA or CMV assignments 20 times. In a later analysis, co-occurring TCRs were grouped using DBSCAN, with TCRdist sequence similarity added in when clustering inside HLA-allele-positive subsets. Co-occurrence clustering excluded repertoires with fewer than 30,000 or more than 120,000 public chains, plus five with anomalous nucleotide sharing. TCRdb took over this immuneACCESS table, retaining in-frame rearrangements with V and J assigned. Such tables are incomplete; in checked studies, under half of the missing clones stem from an unresolved V gene, and the remainder is unexplained. V and J calls and clone size come straight from that table; D and trimming were deduced from the DNA. The sample yields roughly 200,000 clones; roughly 79% were counted once. The top ten clones comprise about 1.9% of the sample.

Recombination connected TRBV4-1 to TRBJ2-7, and TRBD1 aligns with 8 junction nucleotides. The receptor was derived from a man younger than 40 in good health and CMV-seronegative. The sample taken for sequencing was PBMCs. The DNA sequence is as follows: TGCGCCAGCAGCCAAGATGTGCCAGGGGGCAAGGACGAGCAGTACTTC. It translates as CASSQDVPGGKDEQYF.